The entry below describes one T cell receptor (beta chain). The target antigen is unknown. These data originate in a study of shared clonotypes between healthy human individuals. Study-level information: Each donor contributed plates that comprised three CD4 naive, three CD4 memory, two CD8 naive and one CD8 memory.

The V end was cut by 5 bases, the J end by 0 bases, with 14 bases between. Per germline, CDR1 LNHDA and CDR2 SQIVND (reference sequence). This CDR3 region has 16 residues. Points from the study as a whole: Naive subsets tended to show greater estimated richness than memory subsets.

Clones were sequenced by immunoSEQ multiplex PCR, and TCRdb holds only the in-frame ones, with some missing. Among some 2,400,000 clones, almost 96% were seen once, and the ten largest hold 0.13%. Sequenced input: naive CD4+ T cells sorted from blood. Sample subset: CD45RA+ positively selected. This sequence was found in a man between 18 and 29 years old in good health. The genes are TRBV19 and TRBJ2-1, with D tentatively TRBD1 (6 bases). The CDR3 region is CASSVQGKSSYNEQFF. CDR3 DNA sequence: TGTGCCAGTAGTGTACAGGGTAAGAGCTCCTACAATGAGCAGTTCTTC.